Below, 11 T cell receptor beta chains from the same sample are listed, as sequenced in a study of T cells in Graves' hyperthyroidism and ophthalmopathy. The source material, RNA transcripts, was used to amplify TCR beta CDR3 regions. The primer set for the first-round RT-PCR of the TCR CDR3 was HTBI. TCRdb processed the multiplex PCR reads anew with MiXCR; each CDR3 protein has one entry. Here the sample spans under 650,000 distinct CDR3 sequences, around 16% being singletons. The sequencing input was blood. The receptors come from a woman in her 30s with Graves' hyperthyroidism.

As regards this clonotype: A clone one base away is much larger, so this may be a read error. The chain combines TRBV7-2 with TRBJ2-2; 8 bases align to TRBD1. Germline CDR1 reads SGHTA; CDR2 reads FQGNSA. V dropped 5 bases and J dropped 3; count of bases not matched to a gene: 2. There are 14 residues in the CDR3. Here the CDR3 reads CASSADRDTGELFF. Written as DNA, the CDR3 is TGTGCCAGCAGCGCGGACAGGGACACCGGGGAGCTGTTTTTT. The full variable domain, in which reference TRBV7-2 and TRBJ2-2 provide the parts outside the CDR3, is GAGVSQSPSNKVTEKGKDVELRCDPISGHTALYWYRQSLGQGLEFLIYFQGNSAPDKSGLPSDRFSAERTGGSVSTLTIQRTQQEDSAVYLCASSADRDTGELFFGEGSRLTVL.

The table lists this clonotype with many counts. This sequence joins TRBV5-1 and TRBJ1-2; perhaps TRBD1 as D (6 bases). This CDR3 is 14 amino acids long. Between the trimmed V and J ends, which lost 1 base and 3 bases, there was a span of 10 bases. Germline CDR1 and CDR2: SGHRS and YFSETQ. The CDR3 sequence: CASSLTQGDYGYTF. The CDR3 coding sequence is TGCGCCAGCAGCTTGACACAGGGTGACTATGGCTACACCTTC.

Ten or more counts support this clonotype. In DNA, the CDR3 is TGTGCCAGCAGTTCCAGACTAGCGGGACCCTCCTACGAGCAGTACTTC. It codes for CASSSRLAGPSYEQYF. This chain links TRBV28 with TRBJ2-7; 11 bases align to TRBD2. There are 16 residues in the CDR3. Per the germline V gene, CDR1 is MDHEN and CDR2 is SYDVKM. V lost 4 bases, J lost 0 bases, and 5 bases stayed unmatched.

This rearrangement joins TRBV7-9 to TRBJ1-2; tentatively, D is TRBD1 (5 bases). Deletions cut 5 bases from V and 12 bases from J, with 19 bases between. Germline loops: CDR1 SEHNR, CDR2 FQNEAQ (reference sequence). This CDR3 has 13 residues. The CDR3 nucleotides read TGTGCCAGCAGCCCCAGGGCGGGGAGCGGCCACACCTTC. This gives the protein CASSPRAGSGHTF. Using reference TRBV7-9 and TRBJ1-2 for the parts outside the CDR3, the full variable domain is DTGVSQNPRHKITKRGQNVTFRCDPISEHNRLYWYRQTLGQGPEFLTYFQNEAQLEKSRLLSDRFSAERPKGSFSTLEIQRTEQGDSAMYLCASSPRAGSGHTFGSGTRLTVV.

In this sample, this clonotype turned up a few times. The chain recombines TRBV3-1 with TRBJ2-3; D call uncertain. Per the germline V gene, CDR1 is LGHDT and CDR2 is YNNKEL (reference sequence). V was shortened by 3 bases and J by 0 bases, with 7 bases between the two germline ends. The CDR3 totals 14 residues. The CDR3 bases are TGTGCCAGCAGCCAGGTTTCTAGCACAGATACGCAGTATTTT. Translating it yields CASSQVSSTDTQYF.

As regards this clonotype: A much larger clone differs by one base, so this may be a read error. This chain uses TRBV6-1 with TRBJ2-7, with D possibly matching TRBD2 (5 bases). CDR3 length: 14 residues. The V end was cut by 4 bases, the J end by 3 bases, with 13 bases between. Germline V lookup: CDR1 MNHNS, CDR2 SASEGT. The CDR3 nucleotides read TGTGCCAGCAGTGTTTCTGGACTTTACTACGAGCAGTACTTC. Encoded protein: CASSVSGLYYEQYF.

V usage is TRBV30 and J usage is TRBJ2-1, with 10 positions matching TRBD2. Germline loops: CDR1 GTSNPN, CDR2 SVGIG (reference sequence). The CDR3 totals 12 residues. Trimming cost V 5 bases and J 10 bases; bases outside gene matches: 5. CDR3: CAWEREGVEQFF. CDR3 nucleotides: TGTGCCTGGGAGCGGGAGGGCGTGGAGCAGTTCTTC.

Ten or more counts support this clonotype. V gene TRBV5-1 combines with J gene TRBJ1-1; TRBD1 is a possible D gene (5 bases). CDR1 SGHRS and CDR2 YFSETQ come from the germline V gene. V lost 6 bases and J 1 base, leaving 10 bases between the germline ends. CDR3 length equals 13 residues. The CDR3 sequence is CASMGLRNTEAFF. Here the CDR3 DNA reads TGCGCCAGCATGGGACTCAGGAACACTGAAGCTTTCTTT.

Worth noting for this clonotype: A single base separates this from a much larger clone, so it may be a read error. The CDR3: CASSLKGRHSQQFF. In DNA form, the CDR3 reads TGTGCCAGCAGTTTGAAAGGCCGGCACAGTCAGCAGTTCTTC. The chain links TRBV28 to TRBJ2-1; D uncertain. Trimming removed 3 bases from V and 11 bases from J, with 17 bases in between. The V gene's germline CDR1 is MDHEN and CDR2 SYDVKM. The length of the CDR3 is 14 residues. The full variable domain, rest sourced from reference TRBV28 and TRBJ2-1, is DVKVTQSSRYLVKRTGEKVFLECVQDMDHENMFWYRQDPGLGLRLIYFSYDVKMKEKGDIPEGYSVSREKKERFSLILESASTNQTSMYLCASSLKGRHSQQFFGPGTRLTVL.

This clonotype was found many times. This rearrangement joins TRBV29-1 to TRBJ2-2, with 8 bases fitting TRBD1. CDR1 SQVTM and CDR2 ANQGSEA come from the germline V gene. V shed 5 bases, J shed 8 bases, and the junction held 4 bases outside the gene matches. This CDR3 is built from 12 residues. The CDR3 protein is CSVRTGRGELFF. DNA for the CDR3: TGCAGCGTTAGGACAGGGCGAGGGGAGCTGTTTTTT.

This clonotype was picked up a small number of times. The genes are TRBV29-1 and TRBJ2-5; maybe TRBD1 (6 bases). The CDR3 is 17 residues long. CDR1 is SQVTM and CDR2 is ANQGSEA in the germline V gene. V lost 1 base, J lost 5 bases, and 23 bases lay in between. The CDR3 DNA reads as TGCAGCGTTGAAGTGGGCTCCGACAGGTGGGTTAGGGAGACCCAGTACTTC. Its translation is CSVEVGSDRWVRETQYF.